The 30 T cell receptor beta chains below come from one sample, sequenced in a study of spatial heterogeneity in lung cancer. TCRdb itself ran the 5' RACE reads through MiXCR, one entry per CDR3 protein. The table shows some 41,000 distinct CDR3 sequences, with approximately 6.9% occurring only once. The time point denotes: sample taken at primary tumor resection. Extraction of whole RNA from tumor, nontumor lung or frozen PBMC preceded unsorted sequencing. The sequences come from PBMCs, collected at surgery. All receptors derive from a female donor with early-stage non-small cell lung cancer.

This clonotype was seen more than once but under ten times. The V gene is TRBV10-2, the J gene TRBJ1-6; 7 nucleotides agree with TRBD1. The CDR3 totals 14 residues. In germline, CDR1 is WSHSY, CDR2 SAAADI. V dropped 4 bases and J dropped 10; count of bases not matched to a gene: 7. The DNA for the CDR3 is TGCGCCAGCAGTGTGGGACAGAGAGAGTCACCCCTCCACTTT. As protein: CASSVGQRESPLHF.

This clonotype was observed many times. The chain couples TRBV20-1 to TRBJ2-3; 9 bases line up with TRBD1. Germline V gives CDR1 DFQATT, CDR2 SNEGSKA (reference sequence). The CDR3 runs to 14 residues. V shed 4 bases and J 5 bases; nucleotides not matched to a gene: 7. CDR3 bases: TGCAGTGCTATGCCGGGACAGGGCATAGATACGCAGTATTTT. Protein product: CSAMPGQGIDTQYF.

Many counts were recorded for this clonotype. This chain connects TRBV28 to TRBJ2-7; 9 nucleotides agree with TRBD1. V shed 3 bases and J 5 bases; nucleotides not matched to a gene: 11. The CDR3 runs 16 residues. The germline gives CDR1 MDHEN, CDR2 SYDVKM. The CDR3, as DNA: TGTGCCAGCAGTTTCCCCACGGACAGGGGCCTGAACGAGCAGTACTTC. It yields the protein CASSFPTDRGLNEQYF. Drawing the rest from reference TRBV28 and TRBJ2-7, the complete variable domain is DVKVTQSSRYLVKRTGEKVFLECVQDMDHENMFWYRQDPGLGLRLIYFSYDVKMKEKGDIPEGYSVSREKKERFSLILESASTNQTSMYLCASSFPTDRGLNEQYFGPGTRLTVT.

A few counts support this clonotype. This rearrangement joins TRBV14 to TRBJ2-5; 10 bases line up with TRBD1. From germline, CDR1 is SGHDN and CDR2 FVKESK. The CDR3 covers 15 residues. V lost 2 bases, J lost 5 bases, and 5 bases stayed unmatched. CDR3 DNA: TGTGCCAGCAGCCAACGACAGGGGGCTGAGGAGACCCAGTACTTC. Its translation: CASSQRQGAEETQYF.

V gene TRBV11-2 combines with J gene TRBJ2-7; possibly TRBD2 for D (5 bases). CDR1 is SGHAT and CDR2 is FQNNGV in the germline V gene. This CDR3 is 19 amino acids long. V shed 3 bases and J shed 3 bases, with 27 bases lying between them. This chain's CDR3 is CASSFVRQRLLEPDYEQYF. In DNA, the CDR3 is TGTGCCAGCAGCTTCGTCCGTCAGCGGCTCCTCGAACCCGACTACGAGCAGTACTTC.

This chain links TRBV5-5 with TRBJ1-5, with D possibly TRBD1 on 5 matching bases. Trimming cost V 1 base and J 7 bases, with 18 bases left between them. The CDR3 extends over 16 amino acids. The germline gives CDR1 SGHKS, CDR2 YYEKEE (reference sequence). The DNA for the CDR3 is TGTGCCAGCAGCTTGAACGCTTGGGGCACAGGCCAGCCCCAGCATTTT. Residues: CASSLNAWGTGQPQHF.

This clonotype was seen at least ten times. V gene TRBV28 combines with J gene TRBJ1-1; no clear D gene. The V end lost 7 bases, the J end lost 3 bases, and 6 bases lay between the germline ends. Germline CDR1 MDHEN, CDR2 SYDVKM. This CDR3 region has 11 residues. DNA of the CDR3: TGTGCCAGCATGGCGGACACTGAAGCTTTCTTT. It is translated as CASMADTEAFF.

At least ten counts were recorded for this clonotype. The V gene is TRBV6-5, the J gene TRBJ2-7; tentatively, D is TRBD2 (5 bases). The germline CDR1 and CDR2 sequences are MNHEY and SVGAGI. The V gene lost 8 bases and the J gene lost 6 bases, with 23 bases spanning the gap. This CDR3 region has 15 residues. CDR3 sequence reads: CASLSAPLGVGEQYF. The DNA of the CDR3 is TGTGCCAGCCTATCGGCCCCCCTCGGGGTTGGCGAGCAGTACTTC.

This clonotype was recorded many times. The chain recombines TRBV6-1 with TRBJ1-5; 7 nucleotides agree with TRBD1. In germline, CDR1 is MNHNS, CDR2 SASEGT. The junction had 5 bases not matched to a gene; V was cut back by 4 bases and J by 5 bases. The CDR3 is made up of 14 amino acids. CDR3 in DNA: TGTGCCAGCAGTGGCGACAGGGTTGATCAGCCCCAGCATTTT. It yields the protein CASSGDRVDQPQHF.

In this sample, this clonotype turned up a few times. The chain is built from TRBV5-4 and TRBJ1-1, with 10 bases aligning to TRBD1. Trimming took 1 base from V and 6 from J; bases not matched to a gene: 9. CDR3 length equals 16 residues. CDR1 and CDR2 from the germline V gene are SGHNT and YYREEE (reference sequence). CDR3 residues: CASSLYATGGDAEAFF. CDR3 coding DNA: TGTGCCAGCAGCTTGTATGCGACAGGGGGCGACGCTGAAGCTTTCTTT.

This clonotype was observed a few times. The genes are TRBV28 and TRBJ2-1, with TRBD2 matching 7 bases. Germline lookup yields CDR1 MDHEN and CDR2 SYDVKM. The CDR3 loop spans 16 amino acids. V gave up 8 bases and J gave up 0 bases; unmatched junction bases: 10. The DNA for the CDR3 is TGTGCCAGCTATCCTAGCGGACTAGACTCCTACAATGAGCAGTTCTTC. It is translated as CASYPSGLDSYNEQFF.

This clonotype has ten or more counts. The rearrangement joins TRBV6-6 to TRBJ1-5, with D possibly being TRBD1 (5 bases). There are 15 residues in the CDR3. The V end lost 6 bases, the J end lost 2 bases, and 14 bases lay between the germline ends. The germline CDR1 and CDR2 sequences are MNHNY and SVGAGI (reference sequence). This chain's CDR3 is CASRAGDNGNQPQHF. The CDR3 DNA reads TGTGCCAGCAGAGCGGGGGATAATGGCAATCAGCCCCAGCATTTT.

This clonotype was detected only a few times. The chain combines TRBV12-3 or TRBV12-4 with TRBJ2-2; D ambiguous. The CDR3 consists of 14 residues. V was pared by 7 bases and J by 1 base, with 10 bases between. The CDR3 loop reads CASTPGVNTGELFF. The CDR3 DNA is TGTGCCAGCACTCCAGGAGTGAACACCGGGGAGCTGTTTTTT.

There are many counts of this clonotype. The chain is built from TRBV12-3 or TRBV12-4 and TRBJ1-2, with TRBD1 identical over 9 bases. The CDR3 is 15 amino acids. Trimming removed 4 bases from V and 6 bases from J; junction bases left unmatched: 9. In DNA form, the CDR3 reads TGTGCCAGCAGTTATGTCGGCGGGACAGGGAATGGCTACACCTTC. Amino acid sequence: CASSYVGGTGNGYTF.

This clonotype was recorded a few times. This chain links TRBV5-1 with TRBJ2-6; 9 nucleotides line up with TRBD1. Losses at the gene ends were 0 bases for V and 13 bases for J; bases not matched to a gene: 8. CDR1 and CDR2 (germline): SGHRS, YFSETQ. The CDR3 loop spans 15 amino acids. CDR3 bases: TGCGCCAGCAGCTTGGAAGGGACAGGGACTGTAGTCCTGACTTTC. Translated, it gives CASSLEGTGTVVLTF.

This sequence joins TRBV4-3 and TRBJ1-6; no clear D. The V gene lost 0 bases and the J gene lost 7 bases, with 13 bases spanning the gap. CDR3 length equals 16 residues. The germline CDR1 and CDR2 sequences are LGHNA and YSLEER. CDR3 bases: TGCGCCAGCAGCCAAGATCTTATGGGGAAAAATTCACCCCTCCACTTT. It is translated as CASSQDLMGKNSPLHF.

Many counts were recorded for this clonotype. J is TRBJ2-2 and V is TRBV7-7; D unresolved. The CDR3 runs to 12 residues. Germline V gene data show CDR1 as SSHAT and CDR2 as FNYEAQ (reference sequence). Trimming shortened V by 5 bases and J by 5 bases, and 6 bases separated the two germline ends. The CDR3 nucleotides are TGTGCCAGCAGCCCACCGACCGGGGAGCTGTTTTTT. Amino acid sequence: CASSPPTGELFF.

As regards this clonotype: The CDR3 carries no conserved terminal phenylalanine or tryptophan, so it likely arises from a read error. CDR3 protein: CASSRDRPTDTQYI. For the CDR3, the DNA is TGCGCCAGCAGCCGGGATAGACCCACAGATACGCAGTATATT. The rearrangement uses TRBV5-1 and TRBJ2-3, with D perhaps TRBD2 (5 bases). The V and J ends lost 4 bases and 2 bases respectively, with 11 bases between them. The CDR3 contains 14 residues. Germline values: CDR1 SGHRS, CDR2 YFSETQ.

This clonotype was counted ten times or more. The chain is built from TRBV19 and TRBJ1-2; D call uncertain. V lost 7 bases, J lost 5 bases, and 11 bases lay in between. The CDR3 extends over 12 amino acids. Germline lookup yields CDR1 LNHDA and CDR2 SQIVND (reference sequence). CDR3 nucleotide sequence: TGTGCCAGTAATGACGGAAATTATGGCTACACCTTC. Its protein is CASNDGNYGYTF. Drawing the rest from reference TRBV19 and TRBJ1-2, the complete variable domain is DGGITQSPKYLFRKEGQNVTLSCEQNLNHDAMYWYRQDPGQGLRLIYYSQIVNDFQKGDIAEGYSVSREKKESFPLTVTSAQKNPTAFYLCASNDGNYGYTFGSGTRLTVV.

The J gene is TRBJ1-1, the V gene TRBV4-1, with D maybe TRBD1 (5 bases). V was cut by 4 bases and J by 2 bases, with 11 bases left in between. Germline loops: CDR1 MGHRA, CDR2 YSYEKL. This CDR3 has 14 amino acids. The CDR3 protein is CASSLRQTNTEAFF. DNA for the CDR3: TGCGCCAGCAGCCTTCGACAGACCAACACTGAAGCTTTCTTT.

This clonotype was found a few times. The chain employs TRBV6-1 and TRBJ1-2; 10 bases agree with TRBD1. CDR3 size: 13 residues. CDR1 and CDR2 from the germline V gene are MNHNS and SASEGT. Losses at the gene ends were 5 bases for V and 8 bases for J; bases not matched to a gene: 5. The CDR3 loop is CASSPGQGRGYTF. The CDR3 nucleotides read TGTGCCAGCAGTCCGGGACAGGGGAGAGGCTACACCTTC.

Only a few counts were recorded for this clonotype. This sequence joins TRBV6-6 and TRBJ1-1; TRBD1 might be the D (6 bases). Germline-derived CDR1 and CDR2 are MNHNY and SVGAGI (reference sequence). Between the trimmed V and J ends, which lost 5 bases and 7 bases, there was a span of 11 bases. CDR3 size: 12 residues. The CDR3 sequence: CASSEQGLEAFF. The CDR3, as DNA: TGTGCCAGCAGTGAACAGGGACTTGAAGCTTTCTTT.

The rearrangement uses TRBV5-1 and TRBJ2-7; D gene uncertain. Germline assignment: CDR1 SGHRS and CDR2 YFSETQ. Between the trimmed V and J ends, which lost 1 base and 0 bases, there was a span of 11 bases. The CDR3 is 15 amino acids. CDR3 sequence reads: CASSLLGMASYEQYF. In DNA, the CDR3 is TGCGCCAGCAGCTTGTTAGGCATGGCCTCCTACGAGCAGTACTTC.

The table lists this clonotype with many counts. The rearrangement uses TRBV5-1 and TRBJ1-3; tentative D call: TRBD1 (5 bases). The CDR3 has 15 amino acids. Germline V CDR1 and CDR2: SGHRS, YFSETQ. The V gene lost 3 bases and the J gene lost 7 bases, with 17 bases spanning the gap. The CDR3 sequence is CASSSLGGESNTIYF. In DNA, the CDR3 is TGCGCCAGCAGCTCCCTCGGAGGGGAGAGCAACACCATATATTTT.

In this sample, this clonotype turned up a few times. The J gene is TRBJ2-7, the V gene TRBV7-2, with unresolved D. Trimming took 5 bases from V and 7 from J, leaving 15 bases between them. The CDR3 consists of 13 residues. Germline values: CDR1 SGHTA, CDR2 FQGNSA. The CDR3 is CASSPSRSEEQYF. In DNA form, the CDR3 reads TGTGCCAGCAGCCCATCCAGGAGTGAGGAGCAGTACTTC.

This chain joins TRBV3-1 and TRBJ1-2, with D possibly matching TRBD1 (6 bases). The CDR3 covers 13 residues. Trimming took 6 bases from V and 4 from J, leaving 12 bases between them. The germline CDR1 and CDR2 sequences are LGHDT and YNNKEL (reference sequence). The CDR3 reads CASRPGGAYGYTF. In DNA form, the CDR3 reads TGTGCCAGCAGACCGGGGGGCGCCTATGGCTACACCTTC.

This clonotype was seen a handful of times. The chain employs TRBV3-1 and TRBJ1-5; 9 bases are a match to TRBD1. Trimming took 7 bases from V and 7 from J; bases not matched to a gene: 11. The CDR3 extends over 15 amino acids. Germline CDR1 and CDR2: LGHDT and YNNKEL (reference sequence). The CDR3 spells CASKPGQGQGQPQHF. In DNA, the CDR3 is TGTGCCAGCAAACCGGGACAGGGCCAAGGCCAGCCCCAGCATTTT.

This clonotype was seen ten or more times. This chain links TRBV15 with TRBJ2-7; 9 bases agree with TRBD1. Germline CDR1 reads LNHNV; CDR2 reads YYDKDF (reference sequence). This CDR3 region has 14 residues. V lost 0 bases, J lost 5 bases, and 2 bases stayed unmatched. The CDR3 DNA reads TGTGCCACCAGCAGAGAGACAGGGGGTGACGAGCAGTACTTC. It yields the protein CATSRETGGDEQYF.

This clonotype was counted many times. This rearrangement joins TRBV4-1 to TRBJ2-7; possible D gene TRBD1, 5 bases. The CDR3 loop spans 13 amino acids. The V end lost 0 bases, the J end lost 2 bases, and 5 bases lay between the germline ends. Germline CDR1 is MGHRA and CDR2 is YSYEKL. The CDR3 is CASSQEGAYEQYF. In nucleotides, the CDR3 is TGCGCCAGCAGCCAAGAAGGGGCCTACGAGCAGTACTTC.

This clonotype appeared many times. This chain uses TRBV12-3 or TRBV12-4 with TRBJ2-2; D is unclear. This CDR3 spans 11 amino acids. V lost 3 bases and J lost 6, with 2 bases in between. In DNA, the CDR3 is TGTGCCAGCAGTTTGTCCGGGGAGCTGTTTTTT. Protein: CASSLSGELFF.